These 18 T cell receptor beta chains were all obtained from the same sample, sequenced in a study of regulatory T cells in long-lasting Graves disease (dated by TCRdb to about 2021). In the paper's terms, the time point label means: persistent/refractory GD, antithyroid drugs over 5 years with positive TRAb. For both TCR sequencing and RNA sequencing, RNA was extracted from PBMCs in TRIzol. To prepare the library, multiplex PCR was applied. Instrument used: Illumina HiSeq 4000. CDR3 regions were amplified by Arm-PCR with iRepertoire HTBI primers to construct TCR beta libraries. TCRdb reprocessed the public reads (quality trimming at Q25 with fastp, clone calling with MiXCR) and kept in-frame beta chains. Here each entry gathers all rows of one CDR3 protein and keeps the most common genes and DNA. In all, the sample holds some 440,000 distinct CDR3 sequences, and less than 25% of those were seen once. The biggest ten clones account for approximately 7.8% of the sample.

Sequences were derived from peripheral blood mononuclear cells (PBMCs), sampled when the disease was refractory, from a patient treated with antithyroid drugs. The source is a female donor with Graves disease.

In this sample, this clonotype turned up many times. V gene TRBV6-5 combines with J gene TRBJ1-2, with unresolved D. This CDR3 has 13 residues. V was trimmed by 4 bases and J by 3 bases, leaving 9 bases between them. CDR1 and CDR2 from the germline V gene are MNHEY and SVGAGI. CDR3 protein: CASSFGAYYGYTF. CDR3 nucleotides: TGTGCCAGCAGTTTCGGTGCGTACTATGGCTACACCTTC.

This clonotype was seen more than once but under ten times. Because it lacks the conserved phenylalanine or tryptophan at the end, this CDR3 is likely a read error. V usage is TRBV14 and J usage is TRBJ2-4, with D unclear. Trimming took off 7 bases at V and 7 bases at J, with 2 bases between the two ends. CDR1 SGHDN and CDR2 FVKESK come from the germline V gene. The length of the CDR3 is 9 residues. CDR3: CASKNIQYL. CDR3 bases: TGTGCCAGCAAGAACATTCAGTACCTC.

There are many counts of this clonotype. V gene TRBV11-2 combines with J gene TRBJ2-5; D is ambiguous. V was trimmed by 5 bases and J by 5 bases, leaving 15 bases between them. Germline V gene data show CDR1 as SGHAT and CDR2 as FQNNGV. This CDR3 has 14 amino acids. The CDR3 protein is CASSLRLIGETQYF. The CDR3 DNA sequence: TGTGCCAGCAGCCTAAGGCTCATTGGGGAGACCCAGTACTTC.

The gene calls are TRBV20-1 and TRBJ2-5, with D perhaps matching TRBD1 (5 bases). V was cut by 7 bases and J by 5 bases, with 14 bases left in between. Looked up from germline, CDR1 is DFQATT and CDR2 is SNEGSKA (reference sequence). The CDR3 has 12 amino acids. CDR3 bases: TGCAGTGGGTGGGGCCTGGGGGAGACCCAGTACTTC. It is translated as CSGWGLGETQYF.

DNA of the CDR3: TGTGCCAGCAACCTCGGGGGAGATACGCAGTATTTT. Translated: CASNLGGDTQYF. The V call is TRBV12-3 or TRBV12-4, the J call TRBJ2-3, with a weak D call TRBD2 (6 bases). Trimming pared 7 bases from V and 5 bases from J, leaving 10 bases between. This CDR3 comprises 12 residues.

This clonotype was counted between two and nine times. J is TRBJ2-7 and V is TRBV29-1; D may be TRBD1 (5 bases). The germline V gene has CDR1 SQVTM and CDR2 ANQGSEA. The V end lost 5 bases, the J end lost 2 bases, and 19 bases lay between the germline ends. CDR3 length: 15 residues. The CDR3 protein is CSVILSTARTYEQYF. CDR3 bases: TGCAGCGTTATCCTTTCGACAGCAAGAACCTACGAGCAGTACTTC.

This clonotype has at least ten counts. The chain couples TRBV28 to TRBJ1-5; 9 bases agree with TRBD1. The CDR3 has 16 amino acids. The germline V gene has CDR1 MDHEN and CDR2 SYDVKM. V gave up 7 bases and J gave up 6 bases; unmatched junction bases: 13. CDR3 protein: CASISGGQGSFQPQHF. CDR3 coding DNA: TGTGCCAGCATAAGCGGCGGACAGGGGTCTTTTCAGCCCCAGCATTTT.

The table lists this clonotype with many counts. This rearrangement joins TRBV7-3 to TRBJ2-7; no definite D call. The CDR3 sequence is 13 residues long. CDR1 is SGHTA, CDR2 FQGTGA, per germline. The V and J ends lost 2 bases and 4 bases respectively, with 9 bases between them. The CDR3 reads CASSLVFGYEQYF. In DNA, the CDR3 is TGTGCCAGCAGCTTAGTGTTCGGGTACGAGCAGTACTTC.

The CDR3 DNA reads TGTGCCAGCTCACCAGCCGGGACTAGCGGGAGCTCCTACAATGAGCAGTTCTTC. Translating gives CASSPAGTSGSSYNEQFF. The chain couples TRBV11-2 to TRBJ2-1, with TRBD2 matching over 14 bases. The CDR3 loop spans 18 amino acids. Germline CDR1 is SGHAT and CDR2 is FQNNGV. V gave up 8 bases and J gave up 0 bases; unmatched junction bases: 9.

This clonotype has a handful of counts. The CDR3 region is CASGPTEPGLAYEQFF. CDR3 coding DNA: TGTGCTAGTGGTCCTACAGAACCGGGACTAGCGTATGAGCAGTTCTTC. V is TRBV12-5 and J is TRBJ2-1; 10 nucleotides line up with TRBD2. The CDR3 spans 16 residues. Germline CDR1 LGHNT, CDR2 FRNRAP. J gave up 8 bases and V 5 bases, and 12 bases lay outside the gene matches.

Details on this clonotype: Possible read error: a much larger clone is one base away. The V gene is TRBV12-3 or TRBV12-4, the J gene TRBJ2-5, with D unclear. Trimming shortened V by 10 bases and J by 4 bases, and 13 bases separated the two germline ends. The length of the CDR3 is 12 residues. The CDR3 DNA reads TGTGCCACCGGCGAGAAGGGAGAGACCCAGTACTTC. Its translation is CATGEKGETQYF.

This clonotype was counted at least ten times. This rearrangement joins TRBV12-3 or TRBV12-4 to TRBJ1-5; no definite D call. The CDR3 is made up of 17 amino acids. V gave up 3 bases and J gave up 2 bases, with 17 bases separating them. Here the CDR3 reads CASSFSLGLKGNQPQHF. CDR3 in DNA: TGTGCCAGCAGTTTCTCCCTTGGGCTAAAGGGCAATCAGCCCCAGCATTTT.

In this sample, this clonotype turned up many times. The CDR3 spells CASRLYGVRTEAFF. CDR3 bases: TGTGCCAGCAGACTTTATGGGGTACGCACTGAAGCTTTCTTT. The chain couples TRBV7-2 to TRBJ1-1, with D uncertain. There are 14 residues in the CDR3. Trimming cost V 6 bases and J 4 bases, with 15 bases left between them. Germline CDR1 and CDR2: SGHTA and FQGNSA.

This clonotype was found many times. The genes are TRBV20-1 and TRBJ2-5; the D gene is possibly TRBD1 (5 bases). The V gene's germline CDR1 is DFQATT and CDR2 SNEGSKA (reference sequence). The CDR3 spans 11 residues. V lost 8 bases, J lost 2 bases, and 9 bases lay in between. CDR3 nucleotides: TGCAGTCGAGGACATCAAGAGACCCAGTACTTC. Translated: CSRGHQETQYF.

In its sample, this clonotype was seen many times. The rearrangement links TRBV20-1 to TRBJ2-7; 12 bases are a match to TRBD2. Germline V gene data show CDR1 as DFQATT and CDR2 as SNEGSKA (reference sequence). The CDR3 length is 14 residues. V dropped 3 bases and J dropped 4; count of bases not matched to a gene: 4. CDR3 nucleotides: TGCAGTGCTAGTGGACTAGCGGGAAGGTACGAGCAGTACTTC. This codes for CSASGLAGRYEQYF.

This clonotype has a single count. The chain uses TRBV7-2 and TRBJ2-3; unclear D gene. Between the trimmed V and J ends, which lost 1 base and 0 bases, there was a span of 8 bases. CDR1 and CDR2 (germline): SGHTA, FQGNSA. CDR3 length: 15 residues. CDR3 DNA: TGTGCCAGCAGCTTAGAGCTTTCTAGCACAGATACGCAGTATTTT. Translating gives CASSLELSSTDTQYF.

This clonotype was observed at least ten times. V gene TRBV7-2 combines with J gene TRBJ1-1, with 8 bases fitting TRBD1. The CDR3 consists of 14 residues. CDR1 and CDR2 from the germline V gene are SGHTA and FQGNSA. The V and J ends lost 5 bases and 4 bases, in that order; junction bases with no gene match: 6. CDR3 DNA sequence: TGTGCCAGCAGCGTTCGGGACAGGACCACTGAAGCTTTCTTT. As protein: CASSVRDRTTEAFF.

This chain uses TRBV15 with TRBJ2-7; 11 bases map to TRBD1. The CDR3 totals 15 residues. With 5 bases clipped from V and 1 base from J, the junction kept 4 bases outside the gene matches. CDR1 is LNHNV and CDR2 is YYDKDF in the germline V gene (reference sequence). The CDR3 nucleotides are TGTGCCACCAGCGTCGGGACAGGGGGGTCCTACGAGCAGTACTTC. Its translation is CATSVGTGGSYEQYF.